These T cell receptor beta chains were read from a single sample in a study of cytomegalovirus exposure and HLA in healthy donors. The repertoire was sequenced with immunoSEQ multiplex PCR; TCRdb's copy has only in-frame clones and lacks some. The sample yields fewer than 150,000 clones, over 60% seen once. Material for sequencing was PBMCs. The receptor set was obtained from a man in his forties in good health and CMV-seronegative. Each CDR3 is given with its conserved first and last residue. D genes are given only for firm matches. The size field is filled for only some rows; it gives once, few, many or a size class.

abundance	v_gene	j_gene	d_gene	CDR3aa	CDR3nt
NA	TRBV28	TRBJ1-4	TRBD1	CASSSAGTGGNEKLFF	TGTGCCAGCAGTTCTGCCGGGACAGGGGGTAATGAAAAACTGTTTTTT
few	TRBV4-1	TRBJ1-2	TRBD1	CASSVRTGGGGYTF	TGCGCCAGCAGCGTACGGACAGGGGGTGGGGGCTACACCTTC
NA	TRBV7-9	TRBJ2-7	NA	CASSQTRADGYEQYF	TGTGCCAGCAGCCAAACCAGGGCTGATGGCTACGAGCAGTACTTC
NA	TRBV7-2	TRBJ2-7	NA	CASSWTQGSDEQYF	TGTGCCAGCAGCTGGACACAGGGATCCGACGAGCAGTACTTC
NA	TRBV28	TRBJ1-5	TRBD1	CASSFSQGGQPQHF	TGTGCCAGCAGTTTCAGTCAGGGGGGTCAGCCCCAGCATTTT
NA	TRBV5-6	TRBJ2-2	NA	CASSLGWQNTGELFF	TGTGCCAGCAGCCTGGGCTGGCAGAACACCGGGGAGCTGTTTTTT
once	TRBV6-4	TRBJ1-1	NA	CASSDNPNTEAFF	TGTGCCAGCAGTGACAATCCTAACACTGAAGCTTTCTTT
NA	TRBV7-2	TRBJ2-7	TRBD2	CASRRTSGSINEQYF	TGTGCCAGCAGGCGGACTAGCGGGAGCATAAACGAGCAGTACTTC
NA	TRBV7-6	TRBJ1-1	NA	CASSPRPTGNTEAFF	TGTGCCAGCAGCCCGCGACCTACAGGGAACACTGAAGCTTTCTTT
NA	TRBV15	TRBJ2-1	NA	CATSGEGQREQFF	TGTGCCACCAGCGGAGAAGGTCAGCGTGAGCAGTTCTTC
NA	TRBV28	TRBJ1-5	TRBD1	CASSWGQALNQPQHF	TGTGCCAGCAGTTGGGGACAGGCCCTCAATCAGCCCCAGCATTTT
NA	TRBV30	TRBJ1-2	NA	CACLRQGGGYTF	TGTGCCTGTTTGCGGCAGGGAGGTGGCTACACCTTC
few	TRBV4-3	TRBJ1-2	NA	CASSPGGVNYGYTF	TGCGCCAGCAGCCCCGGGGGAGTTAACTATGGCTACACCTTC
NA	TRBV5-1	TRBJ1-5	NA	CASSLVAGPDQPQHF	TGCGCCAGCAGCTTGGTGGCAGGGCCCGATCAGCCCCAGCATTTT
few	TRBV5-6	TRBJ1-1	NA	CASSLRPGRTEAFF	TGTGCCAGCAGCCTCCGGCCGGGTCGCACTGAAGCTTTCTTT
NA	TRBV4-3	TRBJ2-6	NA	CASSRQGYPGANVLTF	TGCGCCAGCAGCCGTCAGGGTTACCCTGGGGCCAACGTCCTGACTTTC
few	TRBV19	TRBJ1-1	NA	CASSISPTVDTEAFF	TGTGCCAGTAGTATCAGCCCGACAGTGGACACTGAAGCTTTCTTT
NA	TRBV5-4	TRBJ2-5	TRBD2	CASSPSGTSGDWETQYF	TGTGCCAGCAGCCCCTCCGGGACTAGCGGGGACTGGGAGACCCAGTACTTC
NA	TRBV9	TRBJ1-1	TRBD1	CASTRQGWTEAFF	TGTGCCAGCACCCGACAGGGTTGGACTGAAGCTTTCTTT
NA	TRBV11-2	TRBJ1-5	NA	CASSLVAGDQPQHF	TGTGCCAGCAGCTTAGTGGCAGGTGATCAGCCCCAGCATTTT
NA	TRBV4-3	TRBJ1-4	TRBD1	CASSRGQGNEKLFF	TGCGCCAGCAGCCGAGGACAGGGAAATGAAAAACTGTTTTTT
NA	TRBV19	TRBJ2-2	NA	CASRFQGLNTGELFF	TGTGCCAGTAGATTCCAGGGATTGAACACCGGGGAGCTGTTTTTT
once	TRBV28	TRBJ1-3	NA	CASSPPTGTGNTIYF	TGTGCCAGCAGCCCTCCTACAGGGACTGGAAACACCATATATTTT
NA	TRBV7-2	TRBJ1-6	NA	CASSLASAGITSPLHF	TGTGCCAGCAGCTTAGCCAGCGCGGGCATTACGTCACCCCTCCACTTT
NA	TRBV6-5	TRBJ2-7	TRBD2	CASGSGTSSYEQYF	TGTGCCAGCGGATCGGGGACTAGCTCCTACGAGCAGTACTTC
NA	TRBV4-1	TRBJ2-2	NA	CASSQGDTLTGELFF	TGCGCCAGCAGCCAGGGGGACACACTCACCGGGGAGCTGTTTTTT
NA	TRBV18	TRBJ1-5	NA	CASSQDSLHQPQHF	TGTGCCAGCTCCCAAGACAGCCTCCATCAGCCCCAGCATTTT
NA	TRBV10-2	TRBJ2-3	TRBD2	CASTLAGEDTQYF	TGCGCCAGCACGCTAGCGGGTGAAGATACGCAGTATTTT
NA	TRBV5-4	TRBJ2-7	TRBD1	CASSLARGPYEQYF	TGTGCCAGCAGCCTGGCCAGGGGGCCTTACGAGCAGTACTTC
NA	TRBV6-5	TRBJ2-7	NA	CASSYSGRGDYEQYF	TGTGCCAGCAGTTACTCTGGCAGGGGGGACTACGAGCAGTACTTC
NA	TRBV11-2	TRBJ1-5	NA	CASSAFSNQPQHF	TGTGCCAGCAGCGCGTTTAGCAATCAGCCCCAGCATTTT
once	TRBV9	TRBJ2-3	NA	CASSGVQGVTDTQYF	TGTGCCAGCAGCGGCGTACAGGGTGTGACAGATACGCAGTATTTT
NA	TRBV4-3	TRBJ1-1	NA	CASSQGVGGTEAFF	TGCGCCAGCAGCCAAGGGGTGGGGGGCACTGAAGCTTTCTTT
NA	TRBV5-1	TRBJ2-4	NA	CASSLAQADLSAKNIQYF	TGCGCCAGCAGCTTGGCGCAGGCAGATTTGAGCGCCAAAAACATTCAGTACTTC
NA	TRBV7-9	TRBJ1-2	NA	CASSLIQGINYGYTF	TGTGCCAGCAGCCTGATACAGGGAATCAACTATGGCTACACCTTC
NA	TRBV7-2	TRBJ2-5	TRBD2	CASSSSGGEETQYF	TGTGCCAGCAGCTCTAGCGGGGGGGAAGAGACCCAGTACTTC
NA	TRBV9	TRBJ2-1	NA	CASSVAPGRPVSSYNEQFF	TGTGCCAGCAGCGTAGCCCCAGGGCGGCCCGTTAGCTCCTACAATGAGCAGTTCTTC
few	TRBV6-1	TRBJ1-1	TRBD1	CASTGQTNTEAFF	TGTGCCAGCACGGGACAGACGAACACTGAAGCTTTCTTT
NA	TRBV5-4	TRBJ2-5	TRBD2	CASSPGLAGALGTQYF	TGTGCCAGCAGCCCAGGACTAGCGGGGGCTCTAGGGACCCAGTACTTC
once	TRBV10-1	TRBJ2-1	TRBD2	CASIQTSGGGLYWNEQFF	TGCGCCAGCATCCAGACTAGCGGGGGGGGACTCTATTGGAATGAGCAGTTCTTC
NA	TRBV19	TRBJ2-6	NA	CASTPTVYSGANVLTF	TGTGCCAGTACCCCGACAGTTTACTCTGGGGCCAACGTCCTGACTTTC
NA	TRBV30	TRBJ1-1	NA	CAWSVSRATEAFF	TGTGCCTGGAGTGTTAGCAGGGCCACTGAAGCTTTCTTT
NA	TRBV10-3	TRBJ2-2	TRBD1	CAISPTGGFGELFF	TGTGCCATCAGCCCCACAGGGGGCTTCGGGGAGCTGTTTTTT
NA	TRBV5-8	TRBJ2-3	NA	CASRLTGTQYF	TGTGCCAGCAGGCTCACCGGTACGCAGTATTTT
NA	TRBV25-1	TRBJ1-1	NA	CASSGPTGEAFF	TGTGCCAGCAGTGGACCCACAGGTGAAGCTTTCTTT
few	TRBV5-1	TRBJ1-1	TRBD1	CASRVPGTEAFF	TGCGCCAGCAGGGTGCCCGGGACAGAGGCTTTCTTT
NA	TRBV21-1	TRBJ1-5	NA	CASSKGGAGSNQPQHF	TGTGCCAGCAGCAAAGGGGGCGCAGGGAGCAATCAGCCCCAGCATTTT
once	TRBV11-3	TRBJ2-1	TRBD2	CASTTSGSNEQFF	TGTGCCAGCACCACTAGCGGGAGTAATGAGCAGTTCTTC
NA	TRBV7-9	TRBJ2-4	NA	CASSLGAQNIQYF	TGTGCCAGCAGCTTGGGGGCCCAAAACATTCAGTACTTC
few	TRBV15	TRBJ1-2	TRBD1	CATSREWDRGLVGYTF	TGTGCCACCAGCAGAGAGTGGGACAGGGGCCTGGTTGGCTACACCTTC